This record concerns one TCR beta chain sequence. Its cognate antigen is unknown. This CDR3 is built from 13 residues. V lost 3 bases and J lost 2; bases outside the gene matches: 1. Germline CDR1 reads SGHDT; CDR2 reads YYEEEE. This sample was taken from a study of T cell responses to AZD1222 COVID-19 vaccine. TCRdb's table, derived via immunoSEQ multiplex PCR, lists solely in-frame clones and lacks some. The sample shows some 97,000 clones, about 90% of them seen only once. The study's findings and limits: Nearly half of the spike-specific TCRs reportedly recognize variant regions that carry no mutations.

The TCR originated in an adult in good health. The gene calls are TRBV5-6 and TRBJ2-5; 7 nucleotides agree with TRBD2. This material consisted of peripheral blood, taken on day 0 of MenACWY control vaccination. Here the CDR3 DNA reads TGTGCCAGCAGCTGGGGGGGACAAGAGACCCAGTACTTC. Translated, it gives CASSWGGQETQYF.